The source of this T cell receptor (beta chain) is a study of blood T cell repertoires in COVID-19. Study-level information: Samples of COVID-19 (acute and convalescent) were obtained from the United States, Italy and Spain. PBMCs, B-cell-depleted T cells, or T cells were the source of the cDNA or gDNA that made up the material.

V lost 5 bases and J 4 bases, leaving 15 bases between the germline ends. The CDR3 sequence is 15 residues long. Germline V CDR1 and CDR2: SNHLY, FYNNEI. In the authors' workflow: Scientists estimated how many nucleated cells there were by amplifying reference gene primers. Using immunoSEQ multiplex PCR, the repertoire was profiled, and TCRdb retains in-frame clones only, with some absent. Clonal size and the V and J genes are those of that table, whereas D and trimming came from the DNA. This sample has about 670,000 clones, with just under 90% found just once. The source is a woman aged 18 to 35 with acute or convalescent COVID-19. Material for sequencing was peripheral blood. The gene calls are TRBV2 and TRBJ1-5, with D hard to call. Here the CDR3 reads CASSFAARTNQPQHF. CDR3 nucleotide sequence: TGTGCCAGCAGTTTCGCCGCACGGACTAATCAGCCCCAGCATTTT.